This T cell receptor (beta chain) came from a study of graft-versus-host responses after intestinal transplantation. Study summary: All recipients were transplanted with multivisceral, liver-intestinal, or isolated intestinal grafts. Anti-thymocyte globulin induction preceded roughly 3 years of tacrolimus and steroid maintenance in all recipients.

As regards this clone: Its antigen is unidentified.

Produced via immunoSEQ multiplex PCR; TCRdb's table is partial and in-frame only. The profile shows roughly 93,000 clones, approximately 92% of them singletons. Trimming removed 5 bases from V and 10 bases from J, with 11 bases in between. The germline gives CDR1 SGHVS, CDR2 FNYEAQ. The CDR3 covers 11 residues. The study's findings and limits: High graft-versus-host to host-versus-graft clonal ratios were seen in allografts of patients with graft-donor T cell macrochimerism. Recipient marrow showed GvH clones, some seen first in ileum or blood.

The gene calls are TRBV7-6 and TRBJ2-5, with D uncertain. The sequences come from unstimulated CD8+ T cells sorted from spleen or lymph node cells, collected before intestinal transplant. This receptor was taken from a human donor who received an intestinal transplant. CDR3 loop: CASSPRYLQYF. CDR3 nucleotide sequence: TGTGCCAGCAGCCCCCGGTATCTCCAGTACTTC.